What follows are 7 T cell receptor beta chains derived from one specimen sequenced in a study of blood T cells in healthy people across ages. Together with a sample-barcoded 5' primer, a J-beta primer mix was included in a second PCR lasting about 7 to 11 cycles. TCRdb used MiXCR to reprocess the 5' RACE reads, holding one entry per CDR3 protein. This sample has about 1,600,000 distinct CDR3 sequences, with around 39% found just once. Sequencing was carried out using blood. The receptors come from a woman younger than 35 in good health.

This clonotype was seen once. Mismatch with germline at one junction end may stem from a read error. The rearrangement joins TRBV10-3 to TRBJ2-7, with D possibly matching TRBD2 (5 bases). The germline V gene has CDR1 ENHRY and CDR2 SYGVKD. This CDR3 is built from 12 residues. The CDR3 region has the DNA TGTGCCATCAGTGTCAATGACTACGTGCAGTACTTC. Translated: CAISVNDYVQYF.

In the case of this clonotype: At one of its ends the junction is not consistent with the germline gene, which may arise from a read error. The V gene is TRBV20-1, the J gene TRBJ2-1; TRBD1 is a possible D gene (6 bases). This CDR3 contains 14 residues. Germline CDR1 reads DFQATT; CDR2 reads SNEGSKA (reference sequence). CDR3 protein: CGARDSGQLNEQFF. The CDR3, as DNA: TGCGGTGCTAGAGATTCAGGACAGCTCAATGAGCAGTTCTTC.

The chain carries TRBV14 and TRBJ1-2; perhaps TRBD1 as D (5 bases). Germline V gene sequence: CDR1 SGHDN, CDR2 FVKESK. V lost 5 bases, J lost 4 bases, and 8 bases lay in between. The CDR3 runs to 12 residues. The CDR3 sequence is CASSKGPYGYTF. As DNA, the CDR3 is TGTGCCAGCAGCAAGGGGCCCTATGGCTACACCTTC.

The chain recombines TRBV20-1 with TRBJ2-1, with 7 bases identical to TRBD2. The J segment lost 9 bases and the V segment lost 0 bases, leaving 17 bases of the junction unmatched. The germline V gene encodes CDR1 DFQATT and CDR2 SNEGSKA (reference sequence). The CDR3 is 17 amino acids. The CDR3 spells CSARDRKAGRRPFEQFF. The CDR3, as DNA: TGCAGTGCTAGAGACCGAAAAGCGGGAAGGCGTCCCTTTGAGCAGTTCTTC.

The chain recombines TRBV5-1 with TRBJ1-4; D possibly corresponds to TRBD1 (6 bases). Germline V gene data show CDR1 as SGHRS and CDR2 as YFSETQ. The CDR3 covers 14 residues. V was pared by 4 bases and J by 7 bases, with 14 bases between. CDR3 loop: CASSMVGGPEKLFF. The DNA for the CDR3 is TGCGCCAGCAGCATGGTGGGGGGCCCTGAAAAACTGTTTTTT.

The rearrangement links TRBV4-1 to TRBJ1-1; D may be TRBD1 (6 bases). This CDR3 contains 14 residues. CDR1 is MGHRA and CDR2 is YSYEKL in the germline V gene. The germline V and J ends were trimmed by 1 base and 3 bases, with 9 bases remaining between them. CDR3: CASSQVHRDTEAFF. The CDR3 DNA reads TGCGCCAGCAGCCAAGTCCACAGGGACACTGAAGCTTTCTTT.

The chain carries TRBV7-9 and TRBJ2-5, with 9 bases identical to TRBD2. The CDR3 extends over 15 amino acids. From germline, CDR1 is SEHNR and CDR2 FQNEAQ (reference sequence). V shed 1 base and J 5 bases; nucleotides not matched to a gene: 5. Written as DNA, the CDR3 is TGTGCCAGCAGCTTAGACGGCGGGGGGGCGGAGACCCAGTACTTC. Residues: CASSLDGGGAETQYF.